This T cell receptor (beta chain) originates from a study of Graves' ophthalmopathy and Graves' hyperthyroidism. RNA served as the template for amplifying TCR beta CDR3 regions. A first-round RT-PCR used HTBI primers, followed by a second-round multiplex PCR. TCRdb redid the calling of the multiplex PCR reads with MiXCR, one entry per CDR3 protein. Of roughly 480,000 distinct CDR3 sequences listed, approximately 15% are singletons. This CDR3 has 19 residues. V was cut by 5 bases and J by 7 bases, with 32 bases left in between. Germline V gene lookup returns CDR1 SEHNR and CDR2 FQNEAQ (reference sequence). General study findings and limits: Also, most clonotypes expanded in the thyroid above 0.001 frequency appeared in blood.

PBMCs were isolated from a roughly 10 ml sample of fresh peripheral blood. This clonotype came up many times. Its target is unknown. V and J are TRBV7-9 and TRBJ2-5, with D tentatively TRBD2 (7 bases). The sequence was collected from a woman aged 25 to 45 with Graves' ophthalmopathy. Sequencing was performed on blood. CDR3 sequence: CASSHLAGGGPLTEVTQYF. For the CDR3, the DNA is TGTGCCAGCAGCCACCTTGCCGGCGGGGGCCCCCTGACAGAGGTGACCCAGTACTTC. The full variable domain, completed using reference TRBV7-9 and TRBJ2-5, is DTGVSQNPRHKITKRGQNVTFRCDPISEHNRLYWYRQTLGQGPEFLTYFQNEAQLEKSRLLSDRFSAERPKGSFSTLEIQRTEQGDSAMYLCASSHLAGGGPLTEVTQYFGPGTRLLVL.